Sequencing of this T cell receptor (beta chain) was carried out in a study of high-grade serous ovarian cancer treatment subgroups. The tumor samples were collected prior to definitive surgery or chemotherapy. Only in-frame clones appear in the TCRdb table, and some are missing; sequencing was by immunoSEQ multiplex PCR. The repertoire includes 3,000 to 3,500 clones, 60% to 75% of them detected once, and roughly 22% sits in the top ten. Germline CDR1 LGHNA, CDR2 YNFKEQ. V was cut by 0 bases and J by 9 bases, with 6 bases left in between. CDR3 length equals 12 residues. The source of this sequence is a human donor with high-grade serous ovarian cancer. This sequence joins TRBV4-2 and TRBJ2-1; no reliable D call. Input material: tumor tissue. This chain's CDR3 is CASSQDDTEQFF. In DNA, the CDR3 is TGTGCCAGCAGCCAAGACGACACTGAGCAGTTCTTC.